The present entry profiles one TCR beta chain with its context. The sample holds one count of this clone. The target of this receptor is not known. It has no much larger one-base neighbor in the sample; base qualities were not kept. Receptor amplification or capture employed the immunoSEQ multiplex PCR assay. Drawn from immuneACCESS, this table holds only the in-frame rearrangements with V and J called that TCRdb kept. Clones are partly lost; checked studies trace under half to an unresolved V gene and leave the rest unexplained. In all, the sample holds tens of thousands of clones, and roughly 84% of those were seen once. The ten largest clonotypes hold about 16% of the sample. The junction carries 20 bases between V and J, which are trimmed by 7 bases and 1 base respectively. The germline V gene (reference sequence) sets CDR1 to GTSNPN and CDR2 to SVGIG. The cysteine opens and the phenylalanine closes a CDR3 of 15 amino acids. Kept here is only the CDR3 DNA, which spans 45 bases and is read in frame from base 1.

These data belong to a study of control samples from healthy donors and cancer patients (dated by TCRdb to 2019 to 2021). The TCR comes from a man in his forties or fifties in good health. This receptor chain uses TRBV30 and TRBJ2-7; the D call could be TRBD1 or TRBD2, with each sharing 6 bases. The sequenced sample consisted of blood. The sequenced DNA: TGTGCCTCCCACCCTCCGGGGGCATGGTCCTACGAGCAGTACTTC. Translated, it gives CASHPPGAWSYEQYF. Reference TRBV30 and TRBJ2-7 genes cover what lies past the CDR3, so the full variable domain is SQTIHQWPATLVQPVGSPLSLECTVEGTSNPNLYWYRQAAGRGLQLLFYSVGIGQISSEVPQNLSASRPQDRQFILSSKKLLLSDSGFYLCASHPPGAWSYEQYFGPGTRLTVT.